One T cell receptor beta chain is described in this entry. The sample originates from a study of type 1 and type 2 diabetes patients. For the study at large: Sequencing for the whole study yielded more than 15 million paired-end reads.

Per germline, CDR1 DFQATT and CDR2 SNEGSKA (reference sequence). The CDR3 has 18 amino acids. V lost 0 bases to trimming and J lost 4 bases, with 24 bases between them. The PCR template was genomic DNA. A primer set of 30 forward and 13 reverse primers amplified the CDR3. TCRdb re-called the multiplex PCR reads through MiXCR, storing one row per CDR3 protein. The data hold about 250,000 distinct CDR3 sequences, with around 50% observed a single time. This clonotype originated in a man aged 18 to 30 with type 2 diabetes. The chain combines TRBV20-1 with TRBJ2-5; tentative D call: TRBD1 (5 bases). Sequenced: peripheral blood mononuclear cells (PBMCs). Here the CDR3 reads CSARDSQGSVGSIETQYF. The CDR3 bases are TGCAGTGCTAGAGATAGTCAGGGAAGCGTCGGTAGTATAGAGACCCAGTACTTC.